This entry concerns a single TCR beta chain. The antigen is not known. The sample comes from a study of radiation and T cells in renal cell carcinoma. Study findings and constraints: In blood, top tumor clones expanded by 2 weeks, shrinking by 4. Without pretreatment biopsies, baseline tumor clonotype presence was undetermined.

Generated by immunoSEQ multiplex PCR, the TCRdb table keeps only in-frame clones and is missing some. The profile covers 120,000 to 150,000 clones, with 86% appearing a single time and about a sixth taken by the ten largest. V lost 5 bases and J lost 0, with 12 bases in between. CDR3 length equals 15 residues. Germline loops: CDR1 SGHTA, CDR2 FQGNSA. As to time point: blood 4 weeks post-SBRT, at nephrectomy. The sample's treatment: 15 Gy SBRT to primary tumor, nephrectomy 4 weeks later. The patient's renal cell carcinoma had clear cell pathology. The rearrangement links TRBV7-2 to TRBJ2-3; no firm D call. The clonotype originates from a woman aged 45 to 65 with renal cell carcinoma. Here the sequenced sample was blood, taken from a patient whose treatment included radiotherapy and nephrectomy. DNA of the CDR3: TGTGCCAGCAGCCACGACAACCCTAGCACAGATACGCAGTATTTT. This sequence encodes CASSHDNPSTDTQYF.